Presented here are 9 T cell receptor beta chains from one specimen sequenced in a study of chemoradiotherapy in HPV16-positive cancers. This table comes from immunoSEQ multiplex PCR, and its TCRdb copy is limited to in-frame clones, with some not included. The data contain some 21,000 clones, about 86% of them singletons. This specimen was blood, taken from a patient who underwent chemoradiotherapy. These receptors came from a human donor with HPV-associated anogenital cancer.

This CDR3 is CASSFREGTEAFF. The CDR3 nucleotides are TGTGCCAGCAGCTTTAGGGAGGGGACTGAAGCTTTCTTT. The chain has TRBV7-9 and TRBJ1-1; possibly TRBD1 for D (5 bases). CDR3 length equals 13 residues. V dropped 3 bases and J dropped 5 bases, with 10 bases sitting between them. Germline V CDR1 and CDR2: SEHNR, FQNEAQ (reference sequence).

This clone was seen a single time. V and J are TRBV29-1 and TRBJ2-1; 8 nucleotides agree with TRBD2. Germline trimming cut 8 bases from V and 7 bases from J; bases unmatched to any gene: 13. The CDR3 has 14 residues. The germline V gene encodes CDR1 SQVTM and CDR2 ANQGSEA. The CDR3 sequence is CSPTYSGVGNEQFF. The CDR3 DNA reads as TGCAGCCCCACCTATAGCGGGGTCGGAAATGAGCAGTTCTTC.

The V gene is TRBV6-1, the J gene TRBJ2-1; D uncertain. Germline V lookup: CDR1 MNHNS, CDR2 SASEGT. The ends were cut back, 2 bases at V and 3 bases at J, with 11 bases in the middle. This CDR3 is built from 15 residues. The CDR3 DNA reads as TGTGCCAGCAGTGAAATCCTGCAGCTCTACAATGAGCAGTTCTTC. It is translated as CASSEILQLYNEQFF.

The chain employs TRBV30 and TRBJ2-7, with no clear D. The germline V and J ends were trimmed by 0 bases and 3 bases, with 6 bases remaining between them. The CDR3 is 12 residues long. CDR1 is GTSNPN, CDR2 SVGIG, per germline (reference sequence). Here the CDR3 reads CAWSVLVYEQYF. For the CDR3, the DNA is TGTGCCTGGAGTGTCCTAGTCTACGAGCAGTACTTC. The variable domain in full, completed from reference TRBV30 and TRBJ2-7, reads SQTIHQWPATLVQPVGSPLSLECTVEGTSNPNLYWYRQAAGRGLQLLFYSVGIGQISSEVPQNLSASRPQDRQFILSSKKLLLSDSGFYLCAWSVLVYEQYFGPGTRLTVT.

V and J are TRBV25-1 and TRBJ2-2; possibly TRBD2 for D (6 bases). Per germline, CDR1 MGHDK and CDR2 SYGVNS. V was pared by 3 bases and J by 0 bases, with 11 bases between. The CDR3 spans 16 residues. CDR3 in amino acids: CASSDLGGPNTGELFF. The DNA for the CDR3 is TGTGCCAGCAGTGATTTGGGGGGACCGAACACCGGGGAGCTGTTTTTT.

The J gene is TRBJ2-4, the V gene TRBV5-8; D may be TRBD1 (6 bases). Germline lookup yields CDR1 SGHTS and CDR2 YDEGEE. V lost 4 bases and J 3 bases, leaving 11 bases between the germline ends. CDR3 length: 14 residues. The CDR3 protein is CASSPTGNKNIQYF. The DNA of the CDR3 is TGTGCCAGCAGCCCCACAGGGAACAAAAACATTCAGTACTTC. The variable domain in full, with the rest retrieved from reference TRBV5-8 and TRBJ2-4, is EAGVTQSPTHLIKTRGQQATLRCSPISGHTSVYWYQQALGLGLQFLLWYDEGEERNRGNFPPRFSGRQFPNYSSELNVNALELEDSALYLCASSPTGNKNIQYFGAGTRLSVL.

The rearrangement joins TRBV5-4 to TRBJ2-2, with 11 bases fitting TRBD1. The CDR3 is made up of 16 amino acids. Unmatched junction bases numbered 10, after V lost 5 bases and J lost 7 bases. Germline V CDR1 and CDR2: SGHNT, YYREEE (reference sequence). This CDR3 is CASRTGTGGRNGELFF. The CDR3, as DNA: TGTGCCAGCAGGACCGGGACAGGGGGAAGAAACGGGGAGCTGTTTTTT.

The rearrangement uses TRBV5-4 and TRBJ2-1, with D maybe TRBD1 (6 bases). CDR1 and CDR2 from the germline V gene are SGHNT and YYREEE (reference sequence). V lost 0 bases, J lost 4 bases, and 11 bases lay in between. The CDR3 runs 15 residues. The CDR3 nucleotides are TGTGCCAGCAGCTTGGTGGACAGAGGTTACAATGAGCAGTTCTTC. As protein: CASSLVDRGYNEQFF.

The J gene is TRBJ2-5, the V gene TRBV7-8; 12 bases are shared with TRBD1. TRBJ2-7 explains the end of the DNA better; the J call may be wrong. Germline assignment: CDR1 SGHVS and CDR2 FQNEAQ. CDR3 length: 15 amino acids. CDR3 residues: CASSSSGTGGNEQYF. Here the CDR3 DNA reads TGTGCCAGCAGCTCTTCCGGGACAGGGGGCAACGAGCAGTACTTC.